The rows below give T cell receptor beta chains drawn from one sample of a study of CD8 T cells in ankylosing spondylitis. TCRdb analysed the 5' RACE reads with MiXCR anew, one entry per CDR3 protein. The sample has 750,000 to 850,000 distinct CDR3 sequences; approximately 12% are singletons. Specimen: blood, either unsorted or a sorted T cell fraction (not recorded which). All receptors derive from a male donor with ankylosing spondylitis. Both conserved end residues are part of each CDR3. A D gene is named only where the DNA matches it firmly. Clone size appears in some rows only: once, few, many, or a class for an expanded clone.

j_call clone_size d_call v_call cdr3_aa cdr3_nt
TRBJ1-5 few TRBD1 TRBV20-1 CSAGGQINQPQHF TGCAGTGCGGGGGGACAGATCAATCAGCCCCAGCATTTT
TRBJ2-6 . . TRBV12-3/TRBV12-4 CASTVYTGLGANVLTF TGTGCCAGCACCGTATATACAGGGCTGGGGGCCAACGTCCTGACTTTC
TRBJ2-3 . TRBD2 TRBV4-2 CASSQRLAGDVTDTQYF TGTGCCAGCAGCCAAAGACTAGCGGGAGATGTCACAGATACGCAGTATTTT
TRBJ2-7 . TRBD2 TRBV19 CASASGRLSEQYF TGTGCCAGCGCTAGCGGGAGGTTGAGCGAGCAGTACTTC
TRBJ2-7 . . TRBV27 CASVRNHEQYF TGTGCCAGCGTCCGGAACCACGAGCAGTACTTC
TRBJ2-5 few TRBD2 TRBV20-1 CSDALAASPETQYF TGCAGTGACGCTCTAGCGGCCTCACCCGAGACCCAGTACTTC
TRBJ1-1 . TRBD1 TRBV5-1 CASSLAPTGEAFF TGCGCCAGCAGCTTGGCCCCGACAGGGGAGGCTTTCTTT
TRBJ1-4 many TRBD1 TRBV20-1 CSASGTGGREKLFF TGCAGTGCTAGCGGGACAGGGGGACGGGAAAAACTGTTTTTT
TRBJ2-1 few . TRBV20-1 CSAGQGYYNEQFF TGCAGTGCTGGGCAGGGATACTACAATGAGCAGTTCTTC
TRBJ2-2 . TRBD1 TRBV6-2/TRBV6-3 CASSSDTGGTGELFF TGTGCCAGCAGTTCTGATACAGGGGGCACCGGGGAGCTGTTTTTT
TRBJ2-1 few . TRBV20-1 CSATLTGNNEQFF TGCAGTGCTACCCTTACAGGGAACAATGAGCAGTTCTTC
TRBJ2-2 . TRBD2 TRBV5-1 CASSEGLAGYTGELFF TGCGCCAGCAGCGAGGGACTAGCGGGATACACCGGGGAGCTGTTTTTT
TRBJ1-2 . . TRBV27 CASSLYRNRGFYGYTF TGTGCCAGCAGTTTATATCGAAATCGGGGGTTCTATGGCTACACCTTC
TRBJ1-1 . . TRBV6-1 CASRVQGLGNTEAFF TGTGCCAGCAGAGTTCAGGGTTTGGGGAACACTGAAGCTTTCTTT
TRBJ2-5 few . TRBV24-1 CATSDLWGETQYF TGTGCCACCAGTGATTTATGGGGAGAGACCCAGTACTTC
TRBJ1-2 few . TRBV6-1 CASSPPRQIRISGYTF TGTGCCAGCAGTCCACCGCGACAGATACGCATTAGCGGCTACACCTTC
TRBJ1-3 many . TRBV7-2 CASSLEDSGNTIYF TGTGCCAGCAGCTTAGAAGACTCTGGAAACACCATATATTTT
TRBJ2-1 . . TRBV7-8 CASSLPAEYNEQFF TGTGCCAGCAGCTTACCAGCGGAATACAATGAGCAGTTCTTC
TRBJ1-5 . . TRBV4-2 CASSQDWGRDQPQHF TGTGCCAGCAGCCAAGATTGGGGACGCGATCAGCCCCAGCATTTT
TRBJ1-1 . TRBD1 TRBV20-1 CSAADRVVNTEAFF TGCAGTGCTGCGGACAGGGTAGTGAACACTGAAGCTTTCTTT
TRBJ2-5 few . TRBV7-6 CASSQWAEETQYF TGTGCCAGCAGCCAGTGGGCAGAAGAGACCCAGTACTTC
TRBJ1-5 . . TRBV6-2/TRBV6-3 CASSLPGHGNQLQHF TGTGCCAGCAGCCTTCCGGGACACGGCAATCAGCTCCAGCATTTT
TRBJ1-6 many . TRBV7-2 CASSLAGSLLSPLHF TGTGCCAGCAGCTTAGCAGGGTCTCTCCTTTCACCCCTCCACTTT
TRBJ2-7 . . TRBV5-6 CASSLARTAYEQYF TGTGCCAGCAGCTTGGCCCGGACAGCCTACGAGCAGTACTTC
TRBJ2-3 . . TRBV10-3 CAISDFVGLKVGIHDTQYF TGTGCCATCAGTGACTTCGTCGGATTGAAAGTAGGGATACATGATACGCAGTATTTT
TRBJ1-1 few . TRBV5-6 CASSLYGEVTEAFF TGTGCCAGCTCCCTCTATGGGGAGGTCACTGAAGCTTTCTTT
TRBJ2-7 . . TRBV20-1 CSASSGSSFEQYF TGCAGTGCTAGTTCAGGGAGTTCCTTCGAGCAGTACTTC
TRBJ1-5 . . TRBV20-1 CSARDKGAHNQPQHF TGCAGTGCTAGAGATAAAGGGGCCCACAATCAGCCCCAGCATTTT
TRBJ2-1 many . TRBV5-1 CASSLATYYNEQFF TGCGCCAGCAGCTTGGCCACTTACTACAATGAGCAGTTCTTC